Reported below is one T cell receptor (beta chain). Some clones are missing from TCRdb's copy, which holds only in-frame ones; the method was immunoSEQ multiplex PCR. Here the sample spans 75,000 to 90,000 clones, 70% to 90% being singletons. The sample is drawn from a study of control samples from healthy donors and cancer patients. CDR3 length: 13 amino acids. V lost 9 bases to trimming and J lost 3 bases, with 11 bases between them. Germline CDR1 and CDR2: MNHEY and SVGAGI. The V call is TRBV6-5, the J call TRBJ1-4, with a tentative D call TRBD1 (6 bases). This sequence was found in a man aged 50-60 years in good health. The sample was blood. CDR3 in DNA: TGTGCCAGTCACAGGGTAGCTAATGAAAAACTGTTTTTT. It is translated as CASHRVANEKLFF.